The rows below give T cell receptor beta chains drawn from one sample of a study of human T cells and chemical hapten exposure. TCRdb reanalysed the RACE reads using MiXCR and keeps one entry per CDR3 protein. The sample lists approximately 80,000 distinct CDR3 sequences; more than 9% were seen once. Sequenced material: whole blood, taken in connection with sensitization to the hapten diphenylcyclopropenone (DPC). These receptor sequences come from a woman in her fifties or sixties with alopecia areata. Some clones in this sample may be carry-over from other donors' samples. Each CDR3 is given with its conserved first and last residue. A D gene is named only where the DNA matches it firmly. Clone size is not always given. Where it is, it says once, few, many or a class for expanded clones.

-	TRBV28	-	TRBJ1-1	CASSLVRTEAFF	TGTGCCAGCAGTTTAGTGCGGACTGAAGCTTTCTTT
few	TRBV27	TRBD2	TRBJ2-3	CASRNLAGGFIDTQYF	TGTGCCAGCCGGAATTTAGCGGGAGGTTTTATAGATACGCAGTATTTT
few	TRBV20-1	-	TRBJ2-7	CSARGAPYEQYF	TGCAGTGCTAGAGGTGCACCCTACGAGCAGTACTTC
-	TRBV12-3/TRBV12-4	TRBD1	TRBJ2-7	CASGSGQGDTYEQYF	TGTGCCAGCGGGTCAGGACAGGGGGACACCTACGAGCAGTACTTC
-	TRBV7-2	TRBD2	TRBJ2-5	CASSSGVAGPQETQYF	TGTGCCAGCAGCTCAGGGGTAGCGGGACCCCAAGAGACCCAGTACTTC
many	TRBV4-3	TRBD2	TRBJ2-5	CASSQGLAGGGGETQYF	TGCGCCAGCAGCCAGGGACTAGCGGGAGGAGGCGGGGAGACCCAGTACTTC
few	TRBV29-1	-	TRBJ2-1	CSERQEYYNEQFF	TGCAGCGAAAGACAGGAGTATTACAATGAGCAGTTCTTC
many	TRBV11-2	TRBD1	TRBJ2-1	CASSSPGQVYNEQFF	TGTGCCAGCAGTTCCCCGGGACAGGTATACAATGAGCAGTTCTTC
-	TRBV7-6	TRBD2	TRBJ2-2	CASSAGLAGAGELFF	TGTGCCAGCAGCGCGGGACTAGCGGGAGCCGGGGAGCTGTTTTTT
-	TRBV7-2	TRBD2	TRBJ2-7	CASSLMAAGGAEQYF	TGTGCCAGCAGCTTAATGGCTGCGGGGGGCGCCGAGCAGTACTTC